The 21 T cell receptor beta chains reported below all come from one sample, sequenced in a study of T-cell memory formation after mild COVID-19. MiXCR was run by TCRdb on the 5' RACE reads, yielding one entry per CDR3 protein. In the table there are 250,000 to 300,000 distinct CDR3 sequences, 15% to 20% of which are singletons. The sequenced sample consisted of PBMCs or a T cell subset sorted from them (not recorded which). These receptors were taken from a man between 18 and 35 years old who had mild COVID-19 (a few samples of this study predate the infection). Cell type and time point are not known.

The chain joins TRBV20-1 to TRBJ2-3; D perhaps matches TRBD2 (6 bases). The V gene's germline CDR1 is DFQATT and CDR2 SNEGSKA (reference sequence). Trimming cost V 8 bases and J 1 base, with 13 bases left between them. The CDR3 is made up of 13 amino acids. CDR3 coding DNA: TGCAGTCCACGGGGGATGGGCACAGATACGCAGTATTTT. It is translated as CSPRGMGTDTQYF.

This chain uses TRBV4-1 with TRBJ1-1; D might be TRBD1 (6 bases). V shed 4 bases and J shed 0 bases, with 21 bases lying between them. This CDR3 comprises 18 residues. From germline, CDR1 is MGHRA and CDR2 YSYEKL. CDR3: CASSRGAIGGPLNTEAFF. The CDR3 nucleotides are TGCGCCAGCAGCCGGGGGGCAATCGGGGGGCCCTTGAACACTGAAGCTTTCTTT.

This clonotype was detected a few times. The chain employs TRBV6-1 and TRBJ2-2; 10 nucleotides match TRBD2. This CDR3 is 16 amino acids long. CDR1 MNHNS and CDR2 SASEGT come from the germline V gene. With 5 bases clipped from V and 0 bases from J, the junction kept 3 bases outside the gene matches. CDR3: CASSLGLAANTGELFF. Written as DNA, the CDR3 is TGTGCCAGCAGTTTAGGACTAGCGGCGAACACCGGGGAGCTGTTTTTT.

V usage is TRBV7-2 and J usage is TRBJ2-3, with 15 bases matching TRBD2. V gave up 3 bases and J gave up 3 bases; unmatched junction bases: 13. This CDR3 contains 20 residues. CDR1 and CDR2 (germline): SGHTA, FQGNSA. The CDR3 spells CASSFTLFGLAGGATDTQYF. DNA for the CDR3: TGTGCCAGCAGCTTCACCCTCTTCGGACTAGCGGGGGGGGCTACAGATACGCAGTATTTT.

This sequence joins TRBV10-3 and TRBJ2-3; weak D call: TRBD1 (7 bases). This CDR3 is built from 16 residues. The ends were cut back, 2 bases at V and 1 base at J, with 13 bases in the middle. Germline CDR1 reads ENHRY; CDR2 reads SYGVKD. The CDR3 DNA is TGTGCCATCAGTGAGCTGGGCGGGACAGGCACAGATACGCAGTATTTT. Translating gives CAISELGGTGTDTQYF.

This clonotype came up many times. The J gene is TRBJ2-2, the V gene TRBV6-2 or TRBV6-3; D ambiguous. Germline V lookup: CDR1 MNHEY, CDR2 SVGEGT. The ends were cut back, 2 bases at V and 6 bases at J, with 7 bases in the middle. The CDR3 runs 13 residues. In nucleotides, the CDR3 is TGTGCCAGCAGTTACGGGTTGCCCGGGGAGCTGTTTTTT. This gives the protein CASSYGLPGELFF.

The J gene is TRBJ1-1, the V gene TRBV20-1; D gene uncertain. Trimming removed 6 bases at V and 1 base at J, with 18 bases between. CDR1 is DFQATT, CDR2 SNEGSKA, per germline (reference sequence). This CDR3 is built from 15 residues. Here the CDR3 DNA reads TGCAGTGCGAACCCAGATGCACGCCCGAACACTGAAGCTTTCTTT. Its protein is CSANPDARPNTEAFF.

This clonotype was picked up many times. V is TRBV2 and J is TRBJ2-5; TRBD1 is a possible D gene (6 bases). Deletions cut 6 bases from V and 5 bases from J, with 13 bases between. Germline CDR1 is SNHLY and CDR2 is FYNNEI. This CDR3 spans 13 amino acids. The CDR3 reads CASRQGIGETQYF. The CDR3 nucleotides read TGTGCCAGCAGACAGGGTATAGGGGAGACCCAGTACTTC. Drawing the rest from reference TRBV2 and TRBJ2-5, the complete variable domain is EPEVTQTPSHQVTQMGQEVILRCVPISNHLYFYWYRQILGQKVEFLVSFYNNEISEKSEIFDDQFSVERPDGSNFTLKIRSTKLEDSAMYFCASRQGIGETQYFGPGTRLLVL.

This clonotype has just a few counts. This sequence joins TRBV4-2 and TRBJ1-2, with 8 bases fitting TRBD1. In germline, CDR1 is LGHNA, CDR2 YNFKEQ. The CDR3 length is 18 residues. J was trimmed by 4 bases and V by 1 base; bases with no gene match: 14. The CDR3 spells CASSQGDRRGGLSYGYTF. The CDR3 DNA is TGTGCCAGCAGCCAAGGGGACAGGCGAGGGGGCCTTAGCTATGGCTACACCTTC.

This clonotype was observed a handful of times. V is TRBV6-2 or TRBV6-3 and J is TRBJ2-1, with 12 positions matching TRBD2. The germline gives CDR1 MNHEY, CDR2 SVGEGT. The CDR3 covers 15 residues. Trimming at V came to 6 bases and at J to 6 bases, leaving 6 bases not matched to a gene. Here the CDR3 DNA reads TGTGCCAGCAGCCCAAGGACTAGCGGGGCCAATGAGCAGTTCTTC. Residues: CASSPRTSGANEQFF.

This clonotype has a count of ten or more. The chain joins TRBV11-2 to TRBJ2-1; D remains unclear. Trimming removed 6 bases from V and 8 bases from J, with 11 bases in between. Germline CDR1 and CDR2: SGHAT and FQNNGV. The CDR3 has 12 residues. In nucleotides, the CDR3 is TGTGCCAGCAGGCTTAGCAGTGATGAGCAGTTCTTC. It translates to CASRLSSDEQFF.

J is TRBJ2-7 and V is TRBV10-2; D might be TRBD1 or TRBD2, each matching 5 bases. CDR1 is WSHSY, CDR2 SAAADI, per germline. The CDR3 runs to 15 residues. V was cut by 3 bases and J by 7 bases, with 19 bases left in between. The CDR3 region is CASSDSGTYPGEQYV. In DNA, the CDR3 is TGCGCCAGCAGTGATTCCGGGACCTACCCGGGAGAGCAGTACGTC.

This clonotype was seen a handful of times. The chain employs TRBV6-6 and TRBJ2-7; possible D gene TRBD2, 7 bases. CDR3 length: 13 amino acids. Between the trimmed V and J ends, which lost 4 bases and 6 bases, there was a span of 13 bases. The germline CDR1 and CDR2 sequences are MNHNY and SVGAGI (reference sequence). The CDR3 nucleotides are TGTGCCAGCAGTTCAAGGGGGGGTGGCGAGCAGTACGTC. Its protein is CASSSRGGGEQYV.

This chain connects TRBV12-3 or TRBV12-4 to TRBJ2-1; possibly TRBD1 or TRBD2 for D (6 bases each). Between the trimmed V and J ends, which lost 3 bases and 4 bases, there was a span of 22 bases. The CDR3 is made up of 18 amino acids. CDR3 bases: TGTGCCAGCAGTTTCCCAGGGGTTCCTTTAGCGGAATACAATGAGCAGTTCTTC. Amino acid sequence: CASSFPGVPLAEYNEQFF.

Here the CDR3 DNA reads TGCGCCAGCAGCCCGGGACTAGCGGGGGTGGCAGAGACCCAGTACTTC. Its translation: CASSPGLAGVAETQYF. The genes are TRBV5-1 and TRBJ2-5; 14 bases are a match to TRBD2. Germline CDR1 SGHRS, CDR2 YFSETQ. The CDR3 is made up of 16 amino acids. J lost 4 bases, V lost 4 bases, and 6 bases had no gene match.

The sample holds a few counts of this clonotype. The chain joins TRBV3-1 to TRBJ1-5; D perhaps matches TRBD1 (6 bases). This CDR3 has 15 amino acids. Per the germline V gene, CDR1 is LGHDT and CDR2 is YNNKEL (reference sequence). The V gene lost 0 bases and the J gene lost 7 bases, with 13 bases spanning the gap. The CDR3 nucleotides read TGTGCCAGCAGCCAAGAAGGGGGAAGGCGCCAGCCCCAGCATTTT. It encodes CASSQEGGRRQPQHF.

Remarks on this clonotype: A much larger clone lies a single base off, so this may be a read error. The gene calls are TRBV10-3 and TRBJ2-1; 7 positions agree with TRBD1. Germline V lookup: CDR1 ENHRY, CDR2 SYGVKD. V lost 5 bases, J lost 6 bases, and 19 bases stayed unmatched. The CDR3 is made up of 18 amino acids. The CDR3 coding sequence is TGTGCCATCAGTACACATTTCAGTGGGACAGCAGGCCCCAATGAGCAGTTCTTC. Residues: CAISTHFSGTAGPNEQFF.

This clonotype was seen only once. CDR3 loop: CASSQDRGVVAFF. Here the CDR3 DNA reads TGCGCCAGCAGCCAAGATAGGGGGGTAGTCGCTTTCTTT. The chain joins TRBV4-1 to TRBJ1-1, with D possibly matching TRBD1 (6 bases). This CDR3 spans 13 amino acids. Germline lookup yields CDR1 MGHRA and CDR2 YSYEKL. Between the trimmed V and J ends, which lost 0 bases and 11 bases, there was a span of 13 bases.

V gene TRBV9 combines with J gene TRBJ2-3, with D possibly matching TRBD2 (7 bases). This CDR3 comprises 16 residues. Germline V CDR1 and CDR2: SGDLS, YYNGEE. Trimming removed 4 bases at V and 2 bases at J, with 17 bases between. The CDR3 is CASSPRAGALTDTQYF. DNA of the CDR3: TGTGCCAGCAGCCCACGGGCGGGGGCCCTCACAGATACGCAGTATTTT. The whole variable domain, filled in from reference TRBV9 and TRBJ2-3, reads DSGVTQTPKHLITATGQRVTLRCSPRSGDLSVYWYQQSLDQGLQFLIQYYNGEERAKGNILERFSAQQFPDLHSELNLSSLELGDSALYFCASSPRAGALTDTQYFGPGTRLTVL.

This clonotype was counted many times. V is TRBV6-4 and J is TRBJ2-7; tentative D call: TRBD2 (5 bases). The CDR3 has 18 amino acids. V lost 6 bases and J 7 bases, leaving 31 bases between the germline ends. The germline CDR1 and CDR2 sequences are MRHNA and SNTAGT. DNA for the CDR3: TGTGCCAGCAGCGCAAATAATAGCGAGGCGAGAGGAAGAGGGGAGCAGTACGTC. It yields the protein CASSANNSEARGRGEQYV.

A few counts support this clonotype. Mismatch with germline at one junction end may stem from a read error. The V call is TRBV6-5, the J call TRBJ2-7, with D tentatively TRBD2 (6 bases). The V gene's germline CDR1 is MNHEY and CDR2 SVGAGI. The CDR3 covers 12 residues. The CDR3 here is CATSYTGDEQYF. In nucleotides, the CDR3 is TGTGCCACCAGTTACACGGGGGACGAGCAGTACTTC.